This entry features one TCR beta chain sequence. The V end was cut by 5 bases, the J end by 1 base, with 12 bases between. CDR1 and CDR2 (germline): SGHNT, YENEEA. This CDR3 region has 14 residues. Clones were sequenced by immunoSEQ multiplex PCR, and TCRdb holds only the in-frame ones, with some missing. The sample includes around 170,000 clones, approximately 74% of them seen just once. This sample stems from a study of blood T cell repertoires in COVID-19. What was sequenced was peripheral blood. The clonotype comes from a woman of 80 years or more with acute or convalescent COVID-19. V is TRBV11-3 and J is TRBJ2-7; D gene uncertain. The CDR3 is CASSVHGSSYEQYF. CDR3 coding DNA: TGTGCCAGCAGCGTACACGGGTCTTCCTACGAGCAGTACTTC.